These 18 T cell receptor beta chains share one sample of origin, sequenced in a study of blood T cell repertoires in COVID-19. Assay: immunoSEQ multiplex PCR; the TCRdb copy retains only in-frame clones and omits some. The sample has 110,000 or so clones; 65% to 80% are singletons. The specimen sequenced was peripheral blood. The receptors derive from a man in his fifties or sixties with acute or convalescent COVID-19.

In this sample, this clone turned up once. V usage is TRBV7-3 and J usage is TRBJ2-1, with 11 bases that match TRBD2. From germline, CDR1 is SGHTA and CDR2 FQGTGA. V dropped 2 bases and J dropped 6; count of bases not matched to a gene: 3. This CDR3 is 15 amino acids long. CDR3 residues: CASSLLGLAANEQFF. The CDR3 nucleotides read TGTGCCAGCAGCTTATTGGGACTAGCGGCCAATGAGCAGTTCTTC.

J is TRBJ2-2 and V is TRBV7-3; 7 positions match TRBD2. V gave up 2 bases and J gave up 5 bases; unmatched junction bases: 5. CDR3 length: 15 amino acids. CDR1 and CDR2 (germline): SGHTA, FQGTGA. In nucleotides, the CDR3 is TGTGCCAGCAGCTTAGGCCCGGGGGGAACCGGGGAGCTGTTTTTT. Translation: CASSLGPGGTGELFF.

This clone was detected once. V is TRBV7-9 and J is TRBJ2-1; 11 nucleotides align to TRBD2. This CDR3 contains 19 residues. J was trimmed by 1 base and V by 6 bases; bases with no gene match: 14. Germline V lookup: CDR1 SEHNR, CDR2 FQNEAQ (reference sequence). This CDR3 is CASSDTGSGRAQSYNEQFF. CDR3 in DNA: TGTGCCAGCAGTGATACGGGTAGCGGGAGGGCCCAGTCCTACAATGAGCAGTTCTTC.

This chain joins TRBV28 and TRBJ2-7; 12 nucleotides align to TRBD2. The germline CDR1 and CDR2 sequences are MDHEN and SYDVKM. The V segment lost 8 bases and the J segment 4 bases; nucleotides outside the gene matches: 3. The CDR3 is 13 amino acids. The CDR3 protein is CASASGRAYEQYF. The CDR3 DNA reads TGTGCCAGCGCTAGCGGGAGGGCGTACGAGCAGTACTTC.

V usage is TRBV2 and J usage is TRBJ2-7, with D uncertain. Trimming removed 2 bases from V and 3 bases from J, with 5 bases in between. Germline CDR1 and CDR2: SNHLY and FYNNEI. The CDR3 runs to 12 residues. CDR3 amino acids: CASSEQFYEQYF. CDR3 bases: TGTGCCAGCAGTGAACAGTTCTACGAGCAGTACTTC.

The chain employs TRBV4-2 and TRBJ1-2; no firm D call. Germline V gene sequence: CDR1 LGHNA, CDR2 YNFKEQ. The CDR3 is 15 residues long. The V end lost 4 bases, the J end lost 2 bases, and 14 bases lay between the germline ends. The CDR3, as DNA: TGTGCCAGCAGCCGACGAGAGGGTGCGAACTATGGCTACACCTTC. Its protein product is CASSRREGANYGYTF.

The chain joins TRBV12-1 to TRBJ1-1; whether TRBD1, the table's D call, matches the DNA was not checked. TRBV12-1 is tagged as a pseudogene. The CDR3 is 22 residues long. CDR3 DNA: TGTGCCAGCAGCTTTGTAACCCCAGCTCTAGGGCAGGGGGGAAACATGAACACTGAAGCTTTCTTT. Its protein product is CASSFVTPALGQGGNMNTEAFF.

CDR3 sequence (DNA): TGTGCCAGCAGTTTATCGAGCCCAATTTATAAGCAGTTCTTC. This encodes CASSLSSPIYKQFF. J is TRBJ2-1 and V is TRBV27, with D unresolved. This CDR3 is built from 14 residues. V shed 0 bases and J shed 11 bases, with 14 bases lying between them. The germline V gene encodes CDR1 MNHEY and CDR2 SMNVEV (reference sequence).

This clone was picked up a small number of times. The CDR3 DNA is TGTGCCAGTTCACGAGGTCCTGGCGGGGGGCGATCCTACGAGCAGTACTTC. Residues: CASSRGPGGGRSYEQYF. The chain is built from TRBV19 and TRBJ2-7; the match to TRBD2 covers 8 bases. V was pared by 8 bases and J by 1 base, with 16 bases of the junction left unmatched. This CDR3 spans 17 amino acids. From germline, CDR1 is LNHDA and CDR2 SQIVND (reference sequence). The whole variable domain, remainder taken from reference TRBV19 and TRBJ2-7, is DGGITQSPKYLFRKEGQNVTLSCEQNLNHDAMYWYRQDPGQGLRLIYYSQIVNDFQKGDIAEGYSVSREKKESFPLTVTSAQKNPTAFYLCASSRGPGGGRSYEQYFGPGTRLTVT.

CDR3 sequence (DNA): TGTGCCAGTCACCGGGACAGGGATGGCTATGGCTACACCTTC. Its protein is CASHRDRDGYGYTF. The V call is TRBV19, the J call TRBJ1-2; 9 nucleotides agree with TRBD1. Germline V gene data show CDR1 as LNHDA and CDR2 as SQIVND (reference sequence). This CDR3 is 14 amino acids long. V lost 8 bases, J lost 4 bases, and 8 bases stayed unmatched.

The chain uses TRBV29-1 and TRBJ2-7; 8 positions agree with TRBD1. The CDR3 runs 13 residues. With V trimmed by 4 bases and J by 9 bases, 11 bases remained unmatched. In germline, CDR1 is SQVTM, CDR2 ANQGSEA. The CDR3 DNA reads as TGCAGCGTTGCCGGGACAGGTGTTGCGGGGCAGTACTTC. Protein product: CSVAGTGVAGQYF.

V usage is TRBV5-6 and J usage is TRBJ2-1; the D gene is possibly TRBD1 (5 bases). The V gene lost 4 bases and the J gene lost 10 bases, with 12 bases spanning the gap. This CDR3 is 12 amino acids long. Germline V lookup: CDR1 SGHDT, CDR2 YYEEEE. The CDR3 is CASSPTGREQFF. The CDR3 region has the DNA TGTGCCAGCAGCCCAACAGGAAGGGAGCAGTTCTTC. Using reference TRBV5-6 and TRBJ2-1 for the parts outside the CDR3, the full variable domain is DAGVTQSPTHLIKTRGQQVTLRCSPKSGHDTVSWYQQALGQGPQFIFQYYEEEERQRGNFPDRFSGHQFPNYSSELNVNALLLGDSALYLCASSPTGREQFFGPGTRLTVL.

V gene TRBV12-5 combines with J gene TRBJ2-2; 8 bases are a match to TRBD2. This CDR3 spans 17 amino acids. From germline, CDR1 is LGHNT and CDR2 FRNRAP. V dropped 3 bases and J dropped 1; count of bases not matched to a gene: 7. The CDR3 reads CASGFRASGRNTGELFF. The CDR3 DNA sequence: TGTGCTAGTGGTTTTCGTGCGAGCGGGAGGAACACCGGGGAGCTGTTTTTT.

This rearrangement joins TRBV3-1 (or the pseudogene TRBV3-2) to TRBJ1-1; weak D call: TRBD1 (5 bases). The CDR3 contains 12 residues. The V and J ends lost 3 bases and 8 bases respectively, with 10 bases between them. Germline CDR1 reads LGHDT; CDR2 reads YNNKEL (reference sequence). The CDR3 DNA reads TGTGCCAGCAGCCAGGGGGGTAAGGAAGCTTTCTTT. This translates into CASSQGGKEAFF.

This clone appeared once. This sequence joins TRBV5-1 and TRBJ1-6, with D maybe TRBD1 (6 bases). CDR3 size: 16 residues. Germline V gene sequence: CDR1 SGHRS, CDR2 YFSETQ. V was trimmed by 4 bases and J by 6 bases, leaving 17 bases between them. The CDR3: CASSLEGGAGNSPLHF. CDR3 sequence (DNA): TGCGCCAGCAGCCTAGAGGGGGGGGCAGGTAATTCACCCCTCCACTTT.

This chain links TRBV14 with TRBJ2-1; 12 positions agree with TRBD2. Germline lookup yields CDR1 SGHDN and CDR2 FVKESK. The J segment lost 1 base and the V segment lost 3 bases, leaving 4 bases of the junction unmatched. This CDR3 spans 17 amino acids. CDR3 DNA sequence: TGTGCCAGCAGCCAGAGGACTAGCGGGGCTTCCTACAATGAGCAGTTCTTC. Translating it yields CASSQRTSGASYNEQFF. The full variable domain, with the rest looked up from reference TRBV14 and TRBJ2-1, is EAGVTQFPSHSVIEKGQTVTLRCDPISGHDNLYWYRRVMGKEIKFLLHFVKESKQDESGMPNNRFLAERTGGTYSTLKVQPAELEDSGVYFCASSQRTSGASYNEQFFGPGTRLTVL.

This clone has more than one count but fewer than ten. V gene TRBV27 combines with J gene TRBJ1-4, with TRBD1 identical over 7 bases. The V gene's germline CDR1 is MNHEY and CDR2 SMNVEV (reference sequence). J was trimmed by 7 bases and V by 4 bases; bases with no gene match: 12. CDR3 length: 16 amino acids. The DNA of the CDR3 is TGTGCCAGCAGTTCCTGGGAACAGGGGCGGGGTGAAAAACTGTTTTTT. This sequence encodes CASSSWEQGRGEKLFF. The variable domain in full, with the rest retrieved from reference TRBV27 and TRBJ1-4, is EAQVTQNPRYLITVTGKKLTVTCSQNMNHEYMSWYRQDPGLGLRQIYYSMNVEVTDKGDVPEGYKVSRKEKRNFPLILESPSPNQTSLYFCASSSWEQGRGEKLFFGSGTQLSVL.

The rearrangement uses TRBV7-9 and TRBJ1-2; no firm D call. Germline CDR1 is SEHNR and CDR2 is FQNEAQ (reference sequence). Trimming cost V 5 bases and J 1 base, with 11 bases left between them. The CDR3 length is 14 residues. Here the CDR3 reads CASSPPDINYGYTF. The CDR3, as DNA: TGTGCCAGCAGCCCTCCCGACATTAACTATGGCTACACCTTC.